What follows describes a single T cell receptor beta chain. Its antigen is currently unknown. These data belong to a study of vaccination and CD4 T cells after COVID-19. Study at large: Investigators stimulated cells with overlapping spike peptides drawn from SARS-CoV-2, HCoV-NL63, HCoV-OC43 and HCoV-229E. Study-wide results and limits: Early post-infection timepoints were missing, and relatively few convalescent patients were studied.

Treatment in this sample: approximately nine-day PBMC culture with coronavirus spike peptide pools or control peptides (ViraFEST assay). Via ViraFEST, peptide pools expanded antigen-specific T cells before TCR sequencing. CD4+ T cells that had been cultured provided DNA sequenced with the Oncomine TCR Beta short-read assay. The authors extracted genomic DNA from cultured CD4+ T cells. MiXCR was run by TCRdb on the PCR reads, yielding one entry per CDR3 protein. Here the sample spans 20,000 to 25,000 distinct CDR3 sequences, approximately 50% being singletons. The V and J ends lost 0 bases and 4 bases respectively, with 8 bases between them. Germline CDR1 DFQATT, CDR2 SNEGSKA (reference sequence). CDR3 length: 13 amino acids.

Sequencing was done on a sample of CD4+ T cells from blood, cultured in vitro. The TCR sequence derives from a human donor who had recovered from COVID-19. The chain recombines TRBV20-1 with TRBJ2-3, with unresolved D. The CDR3 spells CSARDWASDTQYF. The CDR3 DNA is TGCAGTGCTAGAGATTGGGCATCAGATACGCAGTATTTT.